The present T cell receptor (beta chain) was sequenced within a study of CXCR3-negative and CXCR3-positive naive CD8 T cells. Libraries of TRB cDNA were made by 5' RACE and carried UMIs. After re-calling the 5' RACE reads, TCRdb lists one entry per CDR3 protein, DNA absent. This table holds 40,000 to 45,000 distinct CDR3 sequences. Looked up from germline, CDR1 is LGHNA and CDR2 is YSLEER. This CDR3 comprises 13 residues. This sequence was found in a human donor in good health. Some clones in this sample may be carry-over from other donors' samples. The J gene is TRBJ1-2, the V gene TRBV4-3. Sequenced material: memory CD8+ T cells from blood. The CDR3 region is CASSQAGTSGYTF.